This T cell receptor beta chain originates from a study of monozygotic twins with inflammatory bowel disease. The CDR3 consists of 15 residues. CDR1 and CDR2 (germline): SGDLS, YYNGEE. Each TCR library used about 3,500 ng of total RNA. TCRdb re-called the 5' RACE reads; every CDR3 protein appears as one record, without DNA. The repertoire table contains 440,000 or so distinct CDR3 sequences. This receptor was taken from a human donor with ulcerative colitis or Crohn's disease, or a healthy co-twin of an affected twin (not recorded which). The rearrangement links TRBV9 to TRBJ2-2; lacking DNA, the TRBD1 call made by TCRdb goes unchecked. The material sequenced was blood. The CDR3 is CASSVEPPGTGELFF.